This T cell receptor (beta chain) originates from a study of cytomegalovirus exposure and HLA in healthy donors. Turning to the study itself: Genetic ancestry analysis placed 75% to 85% of the roughly 400 donors that were genotyped in the Caucasian-associated cluster.

From germline, CDR1 is LNHDA and CDR2 SQIVND (reference sequence). This CDR3 has 14 residues. The V end lost 6 bases, the J end lost 1 base, and 10 bases lay between the germline ends. 13 Jbeta primers and 60 Vbeta primers were used for the PCR. The table came from immunoSEQ multiplex PCR; TCRdb's copy has only in-frame clones and leaves some out. The repertoire holds 110,000 or so clones, with roughly 72% as singletons. Study-wide results and limits: Analyzed later, most CMV-associated TCR beta chains appeared HLA-restricted. A link between a missense DCLRE1C variant and TCR beta V- and J-gene trimming emerged from a later analysis.

This clone is medium-sized by share. Its antigen is not known. The source is a woman in her forties in good health and CMV-seropositive. Sequencing was carried out using PBMCs. The V call is TRBV19, the J call TRBJ2-1; D is undetermined. In DNA, the CDR3 is TGTGCCAGTAGGGGCTGGCCATCCTACAATGAGCAGTTCTTC. It is translated as CASRGWPSYNEQFF.